This T cell receptor (beta chain) is from a study of T cells in Graves' hyperthyroidism and ophthalmopathy. Study results and caveats: Most clonotypes expanded in the thyroid (above 0.001) were also present in blood. Stable hyperthyroidism was separated from ophthalmopathy by a model based on 13 V-J features.

The V end was cut by 6 bases, the J end by 8 bases, with 17 bases between. Germline V gene sequence: CDR1 MNHEY, CDR2 SVGEGT. CDR3 size: 14 residues. RNA transcripts provided the source from which TCR beta CDR3 regions were amplified. First-round RT-PCR of the TCR CDR3 relied on the HTBI primer set. TCRdb independently ran MiXCR on the multiplex PCR reads; one entry per CDR3 protein. The data contain some 500,000 distinct CDR3 sequences, approximately 15% of them singletons. This clonotype was seen repeatedly, ten times or more. Its antigen is as yet unknown. The patients, who ranged from 18 to 65 in age, presented with newly diagnosed hyperthyroidism lasting under 2 months. PBMCs were derived from 10 ml fresh peripheral blood.

The clonotype comes from a woman under 30 with Graves' hyperthyroidism. Input material: blood. The chain is built from TRBV6-2 or TRBV6-3 and TRBJ2-1; possible D gene TRBD2, 6 bases. The CDR3 loop is CASSQGTEGDEQFF. The CDR3 nucleotides read TGTGCCAGCAGCCAAGGGACTGAAGGGGATGAGCAGTTCTTC.